The present entry profiles one T cell receptor beta chain with its context. The sample comes from a study of monozygotic twins with inflammatory bowel disease. The CDR3 totals 18 residues. Germline CDR1 and CDR2: MNHEY and SMNVEV (reference sequence). UMIs that included a 6-nucleotide sample barcode were added by template switching, which took place during cDNA synthesis. TCRdb derives one entry per CDR3 protein from the 5' RACE reads, leaving out DNA. The sample totals some 150,000 distinct CDR3 sequences; its top ten clones hold roughly 2.4%. The sample consisted of blood. The clonotype was recovered from a human donor with ulcerative colitis or Crohn's disease, or a healthy co-twin of an affected twin (not recorded which). V is TRBV27 and J is TRBJ1-1; absent DNA, TCRdb's TRBD1 call cannot be checked. The CDR3 here is CASSPPPWDRVMNTEAFF.